This T cell receptor beta chain was recovered during a study of blood T cell repertoires in COVID-19. Study background: Acute-phase and convalescent COVID-19 samples originated in the United States, Italy and Spain. Sources were T cells, B-cell-depleted T cells, or PBMCs; the material itself was cDNA or gDNA.

In the original analysis: Quantification of nucleated cells was approximated via reference gene primer amplification. The method was immunoSEQ multiplex PCR; TCRdb's version includes in-frame clones alone and lacks a portion of them. The D gene and trimming were derived from the DNA, and the V and J assignments and clone size from that table. The repertoire includes 110,000 or so clones, around nine tenths of them detected once, and less than 8.5% sits in the top ten. The germline CDR1 and CDR2 sequences are SGHTA and FQGTGA. CDR3 size: 14 residues. V shed 3 bases and J 4 bases; nucleotides not matched to a gene: 4.

The receptor was derived from an older woman who had recovered from COVID-19. Input material: peripheral blood. The chain recombines TRBV7-3 with TRBJ2-3, with 7 bases that match TRBD2. CDR3 in DNA: TGTGCCAGCAGCTTCTTGGGAGGGCCAGATACGCAGTATTTT. Protein: CASSFLGGPDTQYF. Based on the CDR3 plus reference TRBV7-3 and TRBJ2-3, the full variable domain is GAGVSQTPSNKVTEKGKYVELRCDPISGHTALYWYRQSLGQGPEFLIYFQGTGAADDSGLPNDRFFAVRPEGSVSTLKIQRTERGDSAVYLCASSFLGGPDTQYFGPGTRLTVL.